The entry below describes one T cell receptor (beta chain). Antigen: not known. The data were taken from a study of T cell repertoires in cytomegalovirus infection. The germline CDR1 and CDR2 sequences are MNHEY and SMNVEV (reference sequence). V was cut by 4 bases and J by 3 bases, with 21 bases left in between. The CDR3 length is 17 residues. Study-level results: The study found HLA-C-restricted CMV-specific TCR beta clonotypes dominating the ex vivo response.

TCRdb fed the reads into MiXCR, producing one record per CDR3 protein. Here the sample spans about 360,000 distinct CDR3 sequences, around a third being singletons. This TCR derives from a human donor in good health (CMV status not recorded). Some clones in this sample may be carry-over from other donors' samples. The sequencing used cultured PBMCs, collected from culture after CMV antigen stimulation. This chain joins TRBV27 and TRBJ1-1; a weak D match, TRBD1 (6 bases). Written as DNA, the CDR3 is TGTGCCAGCAGTTCCCCAGGACCTAACACAGGGCACACTGAAGCTTTCTTT. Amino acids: CASSSPGPNTGHTEAFF.